The subject of this entry is one TCR beta chain. Its antigen is undetermined. This sample was taken from a study of cytotoxic CD8 clonotypes in ibrutinib-treated CLL. The protocol was immunoSEQ multiplex PCR, while the TCRdb copy is restricted to in-frame clones and leaves out a portion. The top ten clones hold 20% to 25% of a sample with around 42,000 clones, 60% to 80% of them seen once. Study-wide results and limits: Upon ibrutinib response clonality rose, and upon progression it fell back toward baseline.

This CDR3 spans 14 amino acids. Germline loops: CDR1 LNHDA, CDR2 SQIVND (reference sequence). Trimming left V 10 bases short and J 2 bases short, with 17 bases between. This sample comprised PBMCs, obtained after 24 months of ibrutinib treatment. This TCR was recovered from a human donor with chronic lymphocytic leukemia. The V and J genes are TRBV19 and TRBJ1-2; tentatively, D is TRBD1 (6 bases). CDR3 amino acids: CATNRDTRNYGYTF. CDR3 sequence (DNA): TGTGCCACCAACCGGGACACGCGGAACTATGGCTACACCTTC.